The present TCR beta chain was sequenced within a study of blood T cell repertoires in COVID-19. Study-level information: PBMCs, B-cell-depleted T cells, or T cells provided the cDNA or gDNA that made up the material.

The ends lost 4 bases at V and 6 bases at J; junction bases unmatched: 6. Germline V CDR1 and CDR2: SGHRS, YFSETQ. The CDR3 runs to 15 residues. In the source study's methods: The assay estimated nucleated cells by amplifying reference gene primers. The protocol was immunoSEQ multiplex PCR, while the TCRdb copy is restricted to in-frame clones and leaves out a portion. D and trimming come from the DNA, and the V and J calls and clone size come from that table. Seen here are a few hundred thousand clones, about 90% observed once, and the top ten hold roughly 2%. The genes are TRBV5-1 and TRBJ1-4; 10 bases line up with TRBD1. This receptor was identified in a woman in her forties or fifties who had recovered from COVID-19. The sample was peripheral blood. CDR3 DNA sequence: TGCGCCAGCAGCAACGACAGGGGGCAGGATGAAAAACTGTTTTTT. Translation: CASSNDRGQDEKLFF.